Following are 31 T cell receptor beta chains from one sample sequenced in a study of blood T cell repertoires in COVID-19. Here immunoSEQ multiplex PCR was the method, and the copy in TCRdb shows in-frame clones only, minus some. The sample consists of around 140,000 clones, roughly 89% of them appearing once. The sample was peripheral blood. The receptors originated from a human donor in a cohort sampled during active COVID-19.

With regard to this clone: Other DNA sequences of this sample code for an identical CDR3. Written as DNA, the CDR3 is TGTGCCAGCAGCGCCGGGACAGGGGGTTACAATGAGCAGTTCTTC. This sequence encodes CASSAGTGGYNEQFF. The chain joins TRBV9 to TRBJ2-1; 11 bases align to TRBD1. V was pared by 3 bases and J by 4 bases, with 3 bases of the junction left unmatched. From germline, CDR1 is SGDLS and CDR2 YYNGEE. The CDR3 sequence is 15 residues long.

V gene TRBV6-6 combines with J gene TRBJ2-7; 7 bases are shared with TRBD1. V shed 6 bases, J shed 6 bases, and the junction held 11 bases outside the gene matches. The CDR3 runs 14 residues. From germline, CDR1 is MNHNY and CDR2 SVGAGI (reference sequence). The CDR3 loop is CASRVRQGIPEQYF. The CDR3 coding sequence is TGTGCCAGCAGGGTGAGACAGGGAATTCCCGAGCAGTACTTC.

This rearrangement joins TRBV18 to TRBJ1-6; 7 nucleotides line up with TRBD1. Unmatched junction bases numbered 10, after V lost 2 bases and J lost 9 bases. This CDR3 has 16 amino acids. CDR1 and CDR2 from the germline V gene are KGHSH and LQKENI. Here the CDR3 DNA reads TGTGCCAGCTCACCAAATCGGCAGGGGGGAGGTTCACCCCTCCACTTT. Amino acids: CASSPNRQGGGSPLHF.

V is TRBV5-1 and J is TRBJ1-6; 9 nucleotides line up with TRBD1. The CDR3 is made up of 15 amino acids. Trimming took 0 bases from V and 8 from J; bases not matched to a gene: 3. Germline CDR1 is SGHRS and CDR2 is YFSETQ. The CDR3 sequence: CASSLAGQGDSPLHF. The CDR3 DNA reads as TGCGCCAGCAGCTTGGCGGGACAGGGTGATTCACCCCTCCACTTT.

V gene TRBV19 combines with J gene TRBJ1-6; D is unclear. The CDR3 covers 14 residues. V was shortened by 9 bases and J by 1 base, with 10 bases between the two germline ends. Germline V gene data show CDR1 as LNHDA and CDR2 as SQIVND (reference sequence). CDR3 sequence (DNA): TGTGCCAGCAACAGCCTGTCCTATAATTCACCCCTCCACTTT. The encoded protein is CASNSLSYNSPLHF.

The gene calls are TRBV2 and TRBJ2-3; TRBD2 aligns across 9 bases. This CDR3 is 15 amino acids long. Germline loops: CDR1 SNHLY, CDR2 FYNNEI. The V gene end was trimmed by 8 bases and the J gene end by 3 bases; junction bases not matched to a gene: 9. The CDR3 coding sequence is TGTGCCAGCCCACGCGGGGGGGAGGCAACAGATACGCAGTATTTT. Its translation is CASPRGGEATDTQYF.

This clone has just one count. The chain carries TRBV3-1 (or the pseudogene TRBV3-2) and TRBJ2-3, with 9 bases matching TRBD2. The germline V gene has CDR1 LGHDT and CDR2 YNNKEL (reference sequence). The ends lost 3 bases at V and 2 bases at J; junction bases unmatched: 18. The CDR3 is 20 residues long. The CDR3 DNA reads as TGTGCCAGCAGCCATCCGACGGTTAGCGGGGGCCGTCACGACACAGATACGCAGTATTTT. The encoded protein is CASSHPTVSGGRHDTDTQYF.

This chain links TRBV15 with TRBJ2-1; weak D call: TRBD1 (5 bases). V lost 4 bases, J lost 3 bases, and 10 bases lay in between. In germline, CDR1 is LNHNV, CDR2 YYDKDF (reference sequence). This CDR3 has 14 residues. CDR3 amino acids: CATSKETVYNEQFF. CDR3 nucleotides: TGTGCCACCAGCAAGGAGACAGTCTACAATGAGCAGTTCTTC.

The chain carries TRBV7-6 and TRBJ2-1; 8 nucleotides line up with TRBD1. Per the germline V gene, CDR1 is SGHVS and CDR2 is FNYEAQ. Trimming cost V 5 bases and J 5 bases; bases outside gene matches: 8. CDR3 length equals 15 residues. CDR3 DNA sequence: TGTGCCAGCAGCCCCCGGGACAGGTATCACAATGAGCAGTTCTTC. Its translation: CASSPRDRYHNEQFF. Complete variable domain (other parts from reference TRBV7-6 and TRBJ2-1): GAGVSQSPRYKVTKRGQDVALRCDPISGHVSLYWYRQALGQGPEFLTYFNYEAQQDKSGLPNDRFSAERPEGSISTLTIQRTEQRDSAMYRCASSPRDRYHNEQFFGPGTRLTVL.

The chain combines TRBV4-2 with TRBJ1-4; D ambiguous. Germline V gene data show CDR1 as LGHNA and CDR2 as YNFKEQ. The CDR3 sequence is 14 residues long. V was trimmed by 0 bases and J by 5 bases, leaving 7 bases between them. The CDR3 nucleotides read TGTGCCAGCAGCCAAGATTCGCGAAATGAAAAACTGTTTTTT. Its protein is CASSQDSRNEKLFF.

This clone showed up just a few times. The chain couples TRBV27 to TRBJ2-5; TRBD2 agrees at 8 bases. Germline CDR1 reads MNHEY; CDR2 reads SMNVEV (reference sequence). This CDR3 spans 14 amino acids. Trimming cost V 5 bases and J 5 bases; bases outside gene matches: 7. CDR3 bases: TGTGCCAGCAGTCCAGCGGGGGCCGGGGAGACCCAGTACTTC. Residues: CASSPAGAGETQYF.

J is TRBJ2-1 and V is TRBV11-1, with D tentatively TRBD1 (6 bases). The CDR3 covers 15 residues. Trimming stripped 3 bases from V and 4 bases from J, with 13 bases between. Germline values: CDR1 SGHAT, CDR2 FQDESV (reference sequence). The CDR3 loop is CASSLPGAKYNEQFF. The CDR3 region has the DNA TGTGCCAGCAGCTTGCCAGGGGCCAAGTACAATGAGCAGTTCTTC.

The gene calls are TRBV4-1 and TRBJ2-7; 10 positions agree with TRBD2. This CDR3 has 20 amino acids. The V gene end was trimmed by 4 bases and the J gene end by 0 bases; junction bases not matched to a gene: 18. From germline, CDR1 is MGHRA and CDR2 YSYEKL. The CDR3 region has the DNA TGCGCCAGCAGCCTCAAGATTGCTTTAGGCCTAGCGGGGGACTCCTACGAGCAGTACTTC. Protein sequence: CASSLKIALGLAGDSYEQYF.

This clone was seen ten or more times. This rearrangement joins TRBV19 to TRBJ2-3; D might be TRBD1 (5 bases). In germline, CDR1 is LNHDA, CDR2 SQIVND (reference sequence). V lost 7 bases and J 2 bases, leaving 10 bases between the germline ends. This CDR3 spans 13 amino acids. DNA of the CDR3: TGTGCCAGTAATAAGGGGTCCACAGATACGCAGTATTTT. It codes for CASNKGSTDTQYF.

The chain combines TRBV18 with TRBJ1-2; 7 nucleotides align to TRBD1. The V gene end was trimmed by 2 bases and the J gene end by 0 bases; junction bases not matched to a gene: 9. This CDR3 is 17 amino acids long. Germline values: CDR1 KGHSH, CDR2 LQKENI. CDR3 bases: TGTGCCAGCTCACCAGGAGCCTCCGGACAGGCTAACTATGGCTACACCTTC. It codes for CASSPGASGQANYGYTF.

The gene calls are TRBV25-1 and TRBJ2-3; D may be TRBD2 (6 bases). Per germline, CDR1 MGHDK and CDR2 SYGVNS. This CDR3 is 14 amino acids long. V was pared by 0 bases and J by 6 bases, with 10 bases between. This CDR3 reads CASSEYGGLDTQYF. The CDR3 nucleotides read TGTGCCAGCAGTGAATACGGGGGACTGGATACGCAGTATTTT.

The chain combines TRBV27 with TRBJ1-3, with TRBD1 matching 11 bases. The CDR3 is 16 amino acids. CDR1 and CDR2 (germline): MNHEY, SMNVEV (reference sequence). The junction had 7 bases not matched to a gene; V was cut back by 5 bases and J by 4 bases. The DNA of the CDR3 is TGTGCCAGCAGTACCTCCGGACAGGGGGCAGGAAACACCATATATTTT. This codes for CASSTSGQGAGNTIYF.

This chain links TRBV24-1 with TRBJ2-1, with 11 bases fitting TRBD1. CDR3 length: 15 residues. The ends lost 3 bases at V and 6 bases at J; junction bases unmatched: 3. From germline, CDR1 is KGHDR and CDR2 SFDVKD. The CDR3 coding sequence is TGTGCCACCAGTGATCCGGGACAGGGGGGCAATGAGCAGTTCTTC. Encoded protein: CATSDPGQGGNEQFF.

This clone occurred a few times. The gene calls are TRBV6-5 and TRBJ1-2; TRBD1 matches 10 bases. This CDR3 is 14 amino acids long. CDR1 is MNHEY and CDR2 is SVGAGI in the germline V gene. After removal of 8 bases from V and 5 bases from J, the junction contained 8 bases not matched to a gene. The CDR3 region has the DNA TGTGCCAGCCGGGAGACAGGGGGCTCATATGGCTACACCTTC. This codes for CASRETGGSYGYTF.

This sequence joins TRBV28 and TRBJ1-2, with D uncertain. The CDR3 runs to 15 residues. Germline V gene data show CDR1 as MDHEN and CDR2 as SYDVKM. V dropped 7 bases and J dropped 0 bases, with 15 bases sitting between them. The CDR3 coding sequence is TGTGCCAGCATTATCGGCAGGTCAGCTAACTATGGCTACACCTTC. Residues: CASIIGRSANYGYTF.

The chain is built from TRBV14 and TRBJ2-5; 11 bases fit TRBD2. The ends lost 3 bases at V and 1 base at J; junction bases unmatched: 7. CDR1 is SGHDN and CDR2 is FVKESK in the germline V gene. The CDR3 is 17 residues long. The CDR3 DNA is TGTGCCAGCAGCCAGCACGGGACTAGCGGAGCCCAAGAGACCCAGTACTTC. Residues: CASSQHGTSGAQETQYF.

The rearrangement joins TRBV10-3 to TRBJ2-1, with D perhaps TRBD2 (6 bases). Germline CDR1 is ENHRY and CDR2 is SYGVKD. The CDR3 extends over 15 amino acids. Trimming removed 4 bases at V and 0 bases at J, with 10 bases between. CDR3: CAISGDWSSYNEQFF. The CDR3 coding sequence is TGTGCCATCAGTGGGGACTGGAGCTCCTACAATGAGCAGTTCTTC.

The CDR3 nucleotides read TGTGCCAGCAGTGTTCGGGAGACCCAGTACTTC. Its protein product is CASSVRETQYF. The chain has TRBV2 and TRBJ2-5; D call uncertain. The CDR3 has 11 residues. CDR1 and CDR2 (germline): SNHLY, FYNNEI. V lost 4 bases and J 5 bases, leaving 5 bases between the germline ends.

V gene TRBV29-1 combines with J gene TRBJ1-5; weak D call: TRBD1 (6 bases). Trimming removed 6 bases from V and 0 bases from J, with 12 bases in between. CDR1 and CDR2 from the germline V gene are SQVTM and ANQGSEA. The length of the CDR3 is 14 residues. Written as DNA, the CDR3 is TGCAGCGTAGCTACAGGGAATAGCAATCAGCCCCAGCATTTT. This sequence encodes CSVATGNSNQPQHF.

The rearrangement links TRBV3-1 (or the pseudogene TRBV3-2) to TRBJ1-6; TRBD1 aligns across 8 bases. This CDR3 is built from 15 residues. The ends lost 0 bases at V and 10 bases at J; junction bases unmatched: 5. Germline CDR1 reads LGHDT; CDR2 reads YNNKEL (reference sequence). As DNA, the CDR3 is TGTGCCAGCAGCCAAGAACCGGACAGGGCCTCACCCCTCCACTTT. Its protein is CASSQEPDRASPLHF.

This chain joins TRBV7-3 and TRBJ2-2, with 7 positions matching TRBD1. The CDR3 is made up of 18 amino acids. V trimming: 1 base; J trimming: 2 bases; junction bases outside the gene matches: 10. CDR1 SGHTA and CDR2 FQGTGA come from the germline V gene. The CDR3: CASSLIRRTGRNTGELFF. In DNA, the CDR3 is TGTGCCAGCAGCTTAATTCGTCGGACAGGCAGAAACACCGGGGAGCTGTTTTTT.

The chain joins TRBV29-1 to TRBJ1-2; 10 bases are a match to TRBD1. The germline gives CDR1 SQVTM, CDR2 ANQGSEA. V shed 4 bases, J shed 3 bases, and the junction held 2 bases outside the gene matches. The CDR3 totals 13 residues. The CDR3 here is CSVGTGGDYGYTF. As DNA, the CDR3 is TGCAGCGTTGGGACAGGGGGAGACTATGGCTACACCTTC. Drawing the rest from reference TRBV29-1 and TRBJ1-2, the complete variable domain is SAVISQKPSRDICQRGTSLTIQCQVDSQVTMMFWYRQQPGQSLTLIATANQGSEATYESGFVIDKFPISRPNLTFSTLTVSNMSPEDSSIYLCSVGTGGDYGYTFGSGTRLTVV.

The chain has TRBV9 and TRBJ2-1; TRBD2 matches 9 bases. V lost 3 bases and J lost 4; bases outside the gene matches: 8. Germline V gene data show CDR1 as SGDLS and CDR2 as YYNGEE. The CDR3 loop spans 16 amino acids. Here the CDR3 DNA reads TGTGCCAGCAGCGCCCCTAGCGGGGCCCATTACAATGAGCAGTTCTTC. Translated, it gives CASSAPSGAHYNEQFF.

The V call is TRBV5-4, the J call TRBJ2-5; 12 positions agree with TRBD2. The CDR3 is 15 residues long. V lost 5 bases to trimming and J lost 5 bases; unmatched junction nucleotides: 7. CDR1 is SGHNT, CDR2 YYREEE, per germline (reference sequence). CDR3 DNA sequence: TGTGCCAGCAGTCTAGCGGGGGGGCTTCAGGAGACCCAGTACTTC. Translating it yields CASSLAGGLQETQYF.

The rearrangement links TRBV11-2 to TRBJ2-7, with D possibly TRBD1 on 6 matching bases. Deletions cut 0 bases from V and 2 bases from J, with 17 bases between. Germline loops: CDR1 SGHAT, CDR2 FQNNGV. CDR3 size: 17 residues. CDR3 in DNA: TGTGCCAGCAGCTTAGATAGAGGACAGATAATAGCCTACGAGCAGTACTTC. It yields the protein CASSLDRGQIIAYEQYF.

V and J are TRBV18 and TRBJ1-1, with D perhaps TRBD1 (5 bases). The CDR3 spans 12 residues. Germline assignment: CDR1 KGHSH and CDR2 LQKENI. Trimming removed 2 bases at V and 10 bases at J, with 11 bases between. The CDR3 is CASSPSTGRAFF. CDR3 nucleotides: TGTGCCAGCTCACCATCCACAGGACGAGCTTTCTTT. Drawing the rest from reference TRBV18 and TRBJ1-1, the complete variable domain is NAGVMQNPRHLVRRRGQEARLRCSPMKGHSHVYWYRQLPEEGLKFMVYLQKENIIDESGMPKERFSAEFPKEGPSILRIQQVVRGDSAAYFCASSPSTGRAFFGQGTRLTVV.